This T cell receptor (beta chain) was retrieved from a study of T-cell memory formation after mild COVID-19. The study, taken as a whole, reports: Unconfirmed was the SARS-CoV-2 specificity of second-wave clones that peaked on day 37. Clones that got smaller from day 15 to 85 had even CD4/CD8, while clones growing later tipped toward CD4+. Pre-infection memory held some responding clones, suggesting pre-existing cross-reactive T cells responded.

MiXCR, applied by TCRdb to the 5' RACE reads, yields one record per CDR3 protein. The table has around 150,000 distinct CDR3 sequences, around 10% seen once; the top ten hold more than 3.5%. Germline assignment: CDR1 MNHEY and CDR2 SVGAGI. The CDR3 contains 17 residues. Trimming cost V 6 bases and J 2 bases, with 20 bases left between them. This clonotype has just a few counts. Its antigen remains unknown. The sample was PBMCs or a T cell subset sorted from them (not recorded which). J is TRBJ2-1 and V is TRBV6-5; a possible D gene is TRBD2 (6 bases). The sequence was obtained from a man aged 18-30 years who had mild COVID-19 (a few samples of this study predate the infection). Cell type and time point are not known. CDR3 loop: CASSPLPSAFAYNEQFF. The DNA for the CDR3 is TGTGCCAGCAGCCCACTTCCTAGCGCCTTCGCCTACAATGAGCAGTTCTTC.